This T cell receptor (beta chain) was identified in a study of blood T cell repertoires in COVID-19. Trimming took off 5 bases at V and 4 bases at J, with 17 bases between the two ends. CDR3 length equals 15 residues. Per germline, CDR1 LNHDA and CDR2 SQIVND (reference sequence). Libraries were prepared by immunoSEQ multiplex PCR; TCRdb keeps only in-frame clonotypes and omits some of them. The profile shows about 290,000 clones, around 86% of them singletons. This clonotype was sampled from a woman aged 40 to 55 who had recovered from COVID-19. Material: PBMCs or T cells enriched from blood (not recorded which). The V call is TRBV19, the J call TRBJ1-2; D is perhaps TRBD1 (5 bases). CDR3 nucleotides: TGTGCCAGTAGTTTTCTGATGGGGAGGGGCTATGGCTACACCTTC. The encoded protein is CASSFLMGRGYGYTF. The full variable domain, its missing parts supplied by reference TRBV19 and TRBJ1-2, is DGGITQSPKYLFRKEGQNVTLSCEQNLNHDAMYWYRQDPGQGLRLIYYSQIVNDFQKGDIAEGYSVSREKKESFPLTVTSAQKNPTAFYLCASSFLMGRGYGYTFGSGTRLTVV.